The rows below give T cell receptor beta chains drawn from one sample of a study of blood T cell repertoires in COVID-19. Using immunoSEQ multiplex PCR, the repertoire was profiled, and TCRdb retains in-frame clones only, with some absent. The table records some 110,000 clones, around 86% of them present only once. Sequences were obtained from peripheral blood. The source is a man in his forties with acute or convalescent COVID-19. CDR3s include the opening cysteine and the closing phenylalanine or tryptophan. D genes are given only for firm matches. Size tells how often a clone was seen (once, few, many) or the class of an expanded clone, and some rows leave it out.

CDR3 DNA | CDR3 protein | clone size | V gene | D gene | J gene
TGTGCCAGCCGGGACAGCTCCTACGAGCAGTACTTC | CASRDSSYEQYF | few | TRBV5-4 | TRBD1 | TRBJ2-7
TGTGCCAGCAGCTTGGTCCAGCGGGGGCTCGAGCAGTACTTC | CASSLVQRGLEQYF | - | TRBV5-6 | TRBD2 | TRBJ2-7
TGTGCCAGTCGTGAGAGGACTGAAGCTTTCTTT | CASRERTEAFF | - | TRBV19 | - | TRBJ1-1
TGTGCCTGGAGTAAGGCCCGGGGGGTAGGCTATGGCTACACCTTC | CAWSKARGVGYGYTF | once | TRBV30 | - | TRBJ1-2
TGTGCCTGGGCCGAGGCTAGCGGGAGTTCCTACAATGAGCAGTTCTTC | CAWAEASGSSYNEQFF | - | TRBV30 | TRBD2 | TRBJ2-1
TGTGCCAGCAGCCCAAGCGGTAGCGGGAGTTCACGGGAGCAGTTCTTC | CASSPSGSGSSREQFF | - | TRBV9 | TRBD2 | TRBJ2-1
TGCGCCAGCAGCCAAGATCCCTCGGGGGATCAGCCCCAGCATTTT | CASSQDPSGDQPQHF | - | TRBV4-3 | - | TRBJ1-5
TGTGCCAGCAGCCAAGCCAGGGATGACAATCAGCCCCAGCATTTT | CASSQARDDNQPQHF | few | TRBV4-2 | - | TRBJ1-5
TGTGCCAGCAGACGGGACAGAAAAGCTTTCTTT | CASRRDRKAFF | - | TRBV12-3/TRBV12-4 | TRBD1 | TRBJ1-1
TGTGCCTGGAGTGTTTTCTCTGGCGGCTACACCTTC | CAWSVFSGGYTF | - | TRBV30 | - | TRBJ1-2
TGTGCCAGCAGCAAAGGGGGAGTCTTGAACACTGAAGCTTTCTTT | CASSKGGVLNTEAFF | - | TRBV21-1 | - | TRBJ1-1
TGTGCCAGCAGCTTAAGGGGAAACACTGAAGCTTTCTTT | CASSLRGNTEAFF | - | TRBV7-8 | - | TRBJ1-1
TGTGCCAGCAGTCAGGACAGGGGCTCCTACAATGAGCAGTTCTTC | CASSQDRGSYNEQFF | - | TRBV5-4 | TRBD1 | TRBJ2-1
TGCAGCGTTGTGGCAGGGGGTGGCTACACCTTC | CSVVAGGGYTF | - | TRBV29-1 | TRBD1 | TRBJ1-2
TGTGCCAGCAGCCTGGCCGGGACTAGCGGGAGGGTTACCGGGGAGCTGTTTTTT | CASSLAGTSGRVTGELFF | - | TRBV3-1/TRBV3-2 | TRBD2 | TRBJ2-2
TGTGCCAGCAGCGATGGTCAGGTGCGGGGCTCACCCCTCCACTTT | CASSDGQVRGSPLHF | - | TRBV9 | - | TRBJ1-6
TGTGCCAGCAGTCTCGCGGGGACCCAGTACTTC | CASSLAGTQYF | - | TRBV27 | - | TRBJ2-5
TGTGCCAGCAGCGGCACATGGGGAGCGGACACTGAAGCTTTCTTT | CASSGTWGADTEAFF | - | TRBV9 | - | TRBJ1-1
TGTGCCAGCAGCCTTTCCCCGGGACTAGCGACCAATGAGCAGTTCTTC | CASSLSPGLATNEQFF | - | TRBV16 | TRBD2 | TRBJ2-1
TGTGCCAGCAGCTTGGCAGGACAGGTTAGCTCCTACGAGCAGTACTTC | CASSLAGQVSSYEQYF | - | TRBV5-5 | TRBD1 | TRBJ2-7
TGCGCCAGCAGCTTGGTCCGGGTCGGAAACTATGGCTACACCTTC | CASSLVRVGNYGYTF | - | TRBV5-1 | - | TRBJ1-2
TGTGCCAGCAGCCAAGAGAGGCGGAATTATGGCTACACCTTC | CASSQERRNYGYTF | - | TRBV3-1/TRBV3-2 | - | TRBJ1-2
TGTGCCAGTAGTAGAAGACAGGGGGCCGACACCGGGGAGCTGTTTTTT | CASSRRQGADTGELFF | - | TRBV19 | TRBD1 | TRBJ2-2
TGTGCCAGCGGAGTGGATGGCTACACCTTC | CASGVDGYTF | - | TRBV19 | - | TRBJ1-2
TGTGCCAGCAGCTTGGGACAGAGGAAGACCCAGTACTTC | CASSLGQRKTQYF | once | TRBV5-6 | - | TRBJ2-5
TGTGCCACCTCGCCAGGGGGCAGTAGTGGCTACACCTTC | CATSPGGSSGYTF | - | TRBV7-8 | TRBD1 | TRBJ1-2
TGTGCCATCAGCAGCGGGGCTGGGACAGATACGCAGTATTTT | CAISSGAGTDTQYF | - | TRBV10-3 | TRBD2 | TRBJ2-3
TGTGCTAGTGGTTTCGAGAAGACTCCTCCCAGGGATGGCTACACCTTC | CASGFEKTPPRDGYTF | - | TRBV12-5 | - | TRBJ1-2
TGTGCCAGCAGGGTCTCAGGGGTCTACGAGCAGTACTTC | CASRVSGVYEQYF | - | TRBV6-5 | - | TRBJ2-7
TGCGCCAGCAGCCAAGATGGTTGGACAGTTGAAAAACTGTTTTTT | CASSQDGWTVEKLFF | - | TRBV4-1 | - | TRBJ1-4
TGTGCCTGGAGTACAGGAGATTATAGCAATCAGCCCCAGCATTTT | CAWSTGDYSNQPQHF | once | TRBV30 | - | TRBJ1-5
TGTGCCAGCTCACCAGGAGACAGGTCATATGGCTACACCTTC | CASSPGDRSYGYTF | once | TRBV18 | - | TRBJ1-2
TGTGCCAGCAGCAAACGGGACGGGGGGAGCTCCTACGAGCAGTACTTC | CASSKRDGGSSYEQYF | - | TRBV5-4 | TRBD2 | TRBJ2-7
TGTGCCAGCAGTTACCTGACACCTAACTATGGCTACACCTTC | CASSYLTPNYGYTF | - | TRBV6-2/TRBV6-3 | - | TRBJ1-2
TGTGCCAGCTCACCACTGGAGGGGGCGCGAAATGAGCAGTTCTTC | CASSPLEGARNEQFF | - | TRBV18 | - | TRBJ2-1
TGTGCCAGCTCACCACCGGGACAGGGGCCAACTAATGAAAAACTGTTTTTT | CASSPPGQGPTNEKLFF | - | TRBV18 | TRBD1 | TRBJ1-4
TGTGCCAGCAGCTTGGGGGGGACAGGGCAGGACTACGAGCAGTACTTC | CASSLGGTGQDYEQYF | - | TRBV7-9 | TRBD1 | TRBJ2-7
TGTGCCAGCAGCCCTAGACAGGGTTTGAGCTCCTATAATTCACCCCTCCACTTT | CASSPRQGLSSYNSPLHF | - | TRBV6-2/TRBV6-3 | TRBD1 | TRBJ1-6
TGTGCCAGCAGCCTGAGGCAGGGCCACGAGCAGTACTTC | CASSLRQGHEQYF | once | TRBV25-1 | - | TRBJ2-7
TGCGCCAGCAGCTATAGGGACAGGAGGTACCAAGAGACCCAGTACTTC | CASSYRDRRYQETQYF | - | TRBV5-1 | TRBD1 | TRBJ2-5
TGTGCCATCAGCGCGCCGACCCCAGGGGCCACTGGAAACACCATATATTTT | CAISAPTPGATGNTIYF | - | TRBV10-3 | - | TRBJ1-3
TGTGCCAGCAGACATCAGGGGTACACTGAAGCTTTCTTT | CASRHQGYTEAFF | - | TRBV28 | - | TRBJ1-1
TGCGCCAGCAGCACCGGACAGGACACTGAAGCTTTCTTT | CASSTGQDTEAFF | - | TRBV5-1 | TRBD1 | TRBJ1-1
TGTGCCAGTAGGGCTAGCGGGATGGGAATGGAGACCCAGTACTTC | CASRASGMGMETQYF | - | TRBV19 | TRBD2 | TRBJ2-5
TGTGCCAGCAGCGACGGGGGGCGATTCGTGAACTATGGCTACACCTTC | CASSDGGRFVNYGYTF | - | TRBV4-2 | - | TRBJ1-2
TGTGCCAGCACTCCCCGGGGACAGGGACGTAATAGCAATCAGCCCCAGCATTTT | CASTPRGQGRNSNQPQHF | - | TRBV27 | TRBD1 | TRBJ1-5
TGTGCTACACGAGGACTAGCGGGGGGGCCGGGAAACATTCAGTACTTC | CATRGLAGGPGNIQYF | - | TRBV2 | TRBD2 | TRBJ2-4
TGTGCCACCAGGGACAGCAGCACAGATACGCAGTATTTT | CATRDSSTDTQYF | - | TRBV10-3 | TRBD1 | TRBJ2-3